These 24 T cell receptor beta chains came from one sample sequenced in a study of blood T cell repertoires in COVID-19. Data came from immunoSEQ multiplex PCR; TCRdb stores just in-frame clones and leaves some out. The sample yields 93,000 or so clones, roughly 90% seen once. Sample: peripheral blood. Receptors originate from a woman aged 60 to 75 with acute or convalescent COVID-19.

This chain uses TRBV24-1 with TRBJ2-3; a possible D gene is TRBD2 (5 bases). The V gene lost 9 bases and the J gene lost 0 bases, with 9 bases spanning the gap. The V gene's germline CDR1 is KGHDR and CDR2 SFDVKD. This CDR3 has 13 residues. CDR3 DNA: TGTGCCACCGGACTTACTAGCACAGATACGCAGTATTTT. Translation: CATGLTSTDTQYF.

The chain employs TRBV5-4 and TRBJ2-7; D not resolved. Between the trimmed V and J ends, which lost 1 base and 5 bases, there was a span of 10 bases. The CDR3 is 13 residues long. CDR1 and CDR2 (germline): SGHNT, YYREEE (reference sequence). Here the CDR3 reads CASSLTEKNEQYF. Written as DNA, the CDR3 is TGTGCCAGCAGCTTGACAGAAAAGAACGAGCAGTACTTC. Full variable domain (rest looked up from reference TRBV5-4 and TRBJ2-7): ETGVTQSPTHLIKTRGQQVTLRCSSQSGHNTVSWYQQALGQGPQFIFQYYREEENGRGNFPPRFSGLQFPNYSSELNVNALELDDSALYLCASSLTEKNEQYFGPGTRLTVT.

The J gene is TRBJ2-1, the V gene TRBV12-3 or TRBV12-4; D ambiguous. V shed 5 bases and J shed 3 bases, with 5 bases lying between them. The CDR3 has 12 residues. The CDR3 sequence: CASSPNYNEQFF. CDR3 DNA: TGTGCCAGCAGTCCTAACTACAATGAGCAGTTCTTC.

The J gene is TRBJ2-2, the V gene TRBV3-1 (or the pseudogene TRBV3-2), with 7 positions matching TRBD1. Germline loops: CDR1 LGHDT, CDR2 YNNKEL (reference sequence). The CDR3 is made up of 12 amino acids. Trimming removed 8 bases from V and 6 bases from J; junction bases left unmatched: 3. In DNA form, the CDR3 reads TGTGCCAGCTTAGGGGGCGCCGGGGAGCTGTTTTTT. Protein sequence: CASLGGAGELFF.

The chain carries TRBV6-5 and TRBJ1-3; D is undetermined. This CDR3 region has 14 residues. V was trimmed by 0 bases and J by 5 bases, leaving 8 bases between them. The germline V gene has CDR1 MNHEY and CDR2 SVGAGI. CDR3 sequence: CASSYSGERNTIYF. DNA of the CDR3: TGTGCCAGCAGTTACTCGGGCGAGCGAAACACCATATATTTT.

V usage is TRBV28 and J usage is TRBJ2-5; 8 nucleotides align to TRBD2. The CDR3 length is 13 residues. Germline CDR1 MDHEN, CDR2 SYDVKM. V lost 7 bases to trimming and J lost 5 bases; unmatched junction nucleotides: 6. CDR3: CASMRGGTETQYF. As DNA, the CDR3 is TGTGCCAGCATGCGCGGGGGGACCGAGACCCAGTACTTC.

This chain links TRBV7-8 with TRBJ2-7; 8 nucleotides agree with TRBD1. Germline assignment: CDR1 SGHVS and CDR2 FQNEAQ. The CDR3 spans 15 residues. Losses at the gene ends were 1 base for V and 3 bases for J; bases not matched to a gene: 5. The CDR3 bases are TGTGCCAGCAGCTTAGTAGAGGGGACAGGCTACGAGCAGTACTTC. It yields the protein CASSLVEGTGYEQYF.

This clone was counted a few times. CDR3 nucleotide sequence: TGTGCCAGCAGCTTTGGGGGACAGGGCTACGAGCAGTACGTC. Translating gives CASSFGGQGYEQYV. The chain recombines TRBV7-9 with TRBJ2-7, with 9 bases that match TRBD1. V shed 3 bases and J 3 bases; nucleotides not matched to a gene: 3. Germline-derived CDR1 and CDR2 are SEHNR and FQNEAQ (reference sequence). CDR3 length: 14 amino acids.

Details on this clone: The junction does not match germline at one end; this may be a read error. CDR3 in amino acids: CASSPQTSGGTGELFF. The CDR3 DNA reads TGTGCTAGCAGCCCCCAGACTAGCGGGGGCACCGGGGAGCTGTTTTTT. The chain couples TRBV7-7 to TRBJ2-2; TRBD2 matches at 12 bases. CDR3 size: 16 residues. Germline-derived CDR1 and CDR2 are SSHAT and FNYEAQ (reference sequence).

The chain has TRBV4-2 and TRBJ2-1; 9 bases fit TRBD2. Trimming took 3 bases from V and 2 from J; bases not matched to a gene: 5. In germline, CDR1 is LGHNA, CDR2 YNFKEQ. This CDR3 has 16 residues. CDR3 nucleotides: TGTGCCAGCAGCCAGCTTAGCGGGGGCACCTACAATGAGCAGTTCTTC. Amino acids: CASSQLSGGTYNEQFF.

The gene calls are TRBV10-3 and TRBJ1-5; D not certain. V was clipped by 4 bases and J by 2 bases, with 12 bases between them. CDR3 length equals 15 residues. The germline gives CDR1 ENHRY, CDR2 SYGVKD. CDR3 residues: CAISGDGRGNQPQHF. The CDR3 coding sequence is TGTGCCATCAGTGGTGACGGTCGGGGCAATCAGCCCCAGCATTTT.

The chain combines TRBV19 with TRBJ1-2; tentatively, D is TRBD1 (5 bases). Trimming cost V 7 bases and J 0 bases, with 15 bases left between them. The CDR3 length is 15 residues. Germline CDR1 and CDR2: LNHDA and SQIVND (reference sequence). The CDR3 here is CASIPGGNANYGYTF. The CDR3 region has the DNA TGTGCCAGTATCCCCGGGGGGAACGCTAACTATGGCTACACCTTC.

The gene calls are TRBV30 and TRBJ1-1; D is uncertain. The CDR3 runs 16 residues. CDR1 and CDR2 from the germline V gene are GTSNPN and SVGIG (reference sequence). Deletions cut 0 bases from V and 4 bases from J, with 18 bases between. This CDR3 is CAWSVRAPLGITEAFF. The CDR3 DNA reads TGTGCCTGGAGTGTGAGGGCCCCTTTAGGGATCACTGAAGCTTTCTTT.

The V and J genes are TRBV6-1 and TRBJ1-3, with TRBD1 matching over 8 bases. This CDR3 has 16 residues. V dropped 4 bases and J dropped 4; count of bases not matched to a gene: 9. Germline CDR1 reads MNHNS; CDR2 reads SASEGT. The CDR3, as DNA: TGTGCCAGCAGTGCCGCGTCAGGGGGCCGGGGAAACACCATATATTTT. This gives the protein CASSAASGGRGNTIYF.

A few counts support this clone. V and J are TRBV4-1 and TRBJ1-5, with 9 bases fitting TRBD1. J gave up 0 bases and V 1 base, and 7 bases lay outside the gene matches. Germline CDR1 is MGHRA and CDR2 is YSYEKL. The CDR3 has 18 residues. As DNA, the CDR3 is TGCGCCAGCAGCCAAGGGTGGGACAGGGCGGATAGCAATCAGCCCCAGCATTTT. Encoded protein: CASSQGWDRADSNQPQHF.

J is TRBJ1-6 and V is TRBV6-6, with a weak D call TRBD1 (5 bases). From germline, CDR1 is MNHNY and CDR2 SVGAGI (reference sequence). This CDR3 spans 18 amino acids. V was trimmed by 5 bases and J by 0 bases, leaving 17 bases between them. CDR3 region: CASSRYDSSSSYNSPLHF. The DNA for the CDR3 is TGTGCCAGCAGTCGATACGACAGTTCTAGCTCCTATAATTCACCCCTCCACTTT.

The chain couples TRBV7-9 to TRBJ1-5; 7 nucleotides match TRBD1. The V gene's germline CDR1 is SEHNR and CDR2 FQNEAQ (reference sequence). V lost 5 bases, J lost 3 bases, and 7 bases stayed unmatched. The CDR3 contains 15 residues. DNA for the CDR3: TGTGCCAGCAGCCGGACCGGGACAGCCAATCAGCCCCAGCATTTT. It translates to CASSRTGTANQPQHF.

The V call is TRBV9, the J call TRBJ2-1; 10 bases line up with TRBD2. Germline lookup yields CDR1 SGDLS and CDR2 YYNGEE. V shed 0 bases and J 10 bases; nucleotides not matched to a gene: 16. This CDR3 is built from 18 residues. CDR3 sequence reads: CASSVGASGRRVGEEQFF. The CDR3 DNA is TGTGCCAGCAGCGTAGGGGCTAGCGGGAGACGGGTCGGTGAAGAGCAGTTCTTC.

The genes are TRBV6-5 and TRBJ2-5, with D maybe TRBD2 (6 bases). V was clipped by 6 bases and J by 4 bases, with 12 bases between them. The germline V gene encodes CDR1 MNHEY and CDR2 SVGAGI. The length of the CDR3 is 13 residues. In DNA form, the CDR3 reads TGTGCCAGCAGGCGGGATGGGACAGAGACCCAGTACTTC. This encodes CASRRDGTETQYF.

For the CDR3, the DNA is TGCGCCAGCAGCTTGGCGGAGAATTCACCCCTCCACTTT. Translation: CASSLAENSPLHF. V and J are TRBV5-1 and TRBJ1-6; D not resolved. With 0 bases removed from V and 7 bases from J, the gap between germline ends came to 5 bases. This CDR3 is built from 13 residues. CDR1 and CDR2 from the germline V gene are SGHRS and YFSETQ.

This chain connects TRBV5-1 to TRBJ1-4, with 8 nucleotides matching TRBD1. After removal of 3 bases from V and 8 bases from J, the junction contained 6 bases not matched to a gene. CDR1 is SGHRS and CDR2 is YFSETQ in the germline V gene. This CDR3 spans 14 amino acids. In DNA form, the CDR3 reads TGCGCCAGCAGCTCAGGACAGGGAAGCGAAAAACTGTTTTTT. This sequence encodes CASSSGQGSEKLFF.

This chain uses TRBV18 with TRBJ1-5; 8 bases align to TRBD1. J gave up 4 bases and V 6 bases, and 5 bases lay outside the gene matches. The CDR3 length is 14 residues. CDR1 KGHSH and CDR2 LQKENI come from the germline V gene. This chain's CDR3 is CASSPDRGNQPQHF. The CDR3 DNA reads as TGTGCCAGCTCGCCCGACAGGGGTAATCAGCCCCAGCATTTT.

The J gene is TRBJ2-2, the V gene TRBV6-5; 7 bases are shared with TRBD2. V was clipped by 3 bases and J by 6 bases; unmatched bases: 4. Germline CDR1 and CDR2: MNHEY and SVGAGI. The CDR3 loop spans 14 amino acids. DNA of the CDR3: TGTGCCAGCAGTTATGTGGGAGGGGCCGGGGAGCTGTTTTTT. It specifies CASSYVGGAGELFF.

J is TRBJ1-2 and V is TRBV2; TRBD1 matches 10 bases. V was clipped by 4 bases and J by 5 bases; unmatched bases: 13. The CDR3 loop spans 17 amino acids. Germline-derived CDR1 and CDR2 are SNHLY and FYNNEI. CDR3 in amino acids: CASSGRDRGHRGYGYTF. CDR3 nucleotides: TGTGCCAGCAGTGGTCGGGACAGGGGCCACCGCGGGTATGGCTACACCTTC.